The 27 T cell receptor beta chains in this list originate from one sample, sequenced in a study of T cell responses to AZD1222 COVID-19 vaccine. Using immunoSEQ multiplex PCR, the repertoire was profiled, and TCRdb retains in-frame clones only, with some absent. The table records approximately 150,000 clones, about nine tenths of them present only once. This specimen consisted of peripheral blood, obtained 28 days after the second AZD1222 dose. The receptors originated from an adult who received the AZD1222 COVID-19 vaccine.

The chain has TRBV2 and TRBJ1-1; D is undetermined. Trimming pared 4 bases from V and 3 bases from J, leaving 15 bases between. Germline V lookup: CDR1 SNHLY, CDR2 FYNNEI. The CDR3 runs to 15 residues. CDR3 nucleotides: TGTGCCAGCAGTGGCGGGGAGCGGAGGGACACTGAAGCTTTCTTT. Its protein is CASSGGERRDTEAFF. Full variable domain (outside the CDR3, taken from reference TRBV2 and TRBJ1-1): EPEVTQTPSHQVTQMGQEVILRCVPISNHLYFYWYRQILGQKVEFLVSFYNNEISEKSEIFDDQFSVERPDGSNFTLKIRSTKLEDSAMYFCASSGGERRDTEAFFGQGTRLTVV.

The chain is built from TRBV9 and TRBJ2-1, with D perhaps TRBD1 or TRBD2 (7 bases each). Germline V lookup: CDR1 SGDLS, CDR2 YYNGEE. The germline V and J ends were trimmed by 4 bases and 3 bases, with 17 bases remaining between them. This CDR3 is 16 amino acids long. The CDR3 nucleotides read TGTGCCAGCAGCCCGGGGGGAGCAGGGGGCTACAATGAGCAGTTCTTC. Its translation is CASSPGGAGGYNEQFF.

This chain joins TRBV5-4 and TRBJ2-2; 8 bases are a match to TRBD1. The V segment lost 2 bases and the J segment 4 bases; nucleotides outside the gene matches: 7. CDR1 and CDR2 from the germline V gene are SGHNT and YYREEE (reference sequence). There are 16 residues in the CDR3. CDR3 DNA sequence: TGTGCCAGCAGCTTTGCGGCAGGGGGCCGCACCGGGGAGCTGTTTTTT. It encodes CASSFAAGGRTGELFF.

The gene calls are TRBV7-9 and TRBJ1-1; the D is unclear. Trimming pared 5 bases from V and 5 bases from J, leaving 12 bases between. There are 13 residues in the CDR3. Germline CDR1 SEHNR, CDR2 FQNEAQ (reference sequence). CDR3 coding DNA: TGTGCCAGCAGCCCCCTGCTTGGTACTGAAGCTTTCTTT. It is translated as CASSPLLGTEAFF.

The V gene is TRBV7-9, the J gene TRBJ1-1; no reliable D call. The CDR3 has 13 residues. Per the germline V gene, CDR1 is SEHNR and CDR2 is FQNEAQ (reference sequence). The ends were cut back, 5 bases at V and 0 bases at J, with 7 bases in the middle. CDR3 DNA: TGTGCCAGCAGCATGACACTGAACACTGAAGCTTTCTTT. Translating gives CASSMTLNTEAFF.

The chain has TRBV4-2 and TRBJ1-2; possible D gene TRBD1, 5 bases. The CDR3 covers 15 residues. Germline-derived CDR1 and CDR2 are LGHNA and YNFKEQ. V lost 1 base and J 4 bases, leaving 13 bases between the germline ends. CDR3 nucleotides: TGTGCCAGCAGCCAAGTGGATAAGGGGCCCTATGGCTACACCTTC. Protein sequence: CASSQVDKGPYGYTF.

V is TRBV29-1 and J is TRBJ1-2; D remains unclear. The CDR3 consists of 12 residues. V gave up 0 bases and J gave up 11 bases, with 13 bases separating them. Looked up from germline, CDR1 is SQVTM and CDR2 is ANQGSEA. CDR3 nucleotide sequence: TGCAGCGTTGAAGATAATTGGAGGCAGTACACCTTC. As protein: CSVEDNWRQYTF.

The chain joins TRBV11-2 to TRBJ2-5, with D perhaps assigned TRBD1 or TRBD2 (6 bases each). Germline values: CDR1 SGHAT, CDR2 FQNNGV. V was pared by 1 base and J by 4 bases, with 19 bases between. This CDR3 has 17 amino acids. The CDR3 region has the DNA TGTGCCAGCAGCTTAGGCCCGGTCGGGGGCTTGAGAGAGACCCAGTACTTC. Translating gives CASSLGPVGGLRETQYF. Supplemented by reference TRBV11-2 and TRBJ2-5, the full variable domain reads EAGVAQSPRYKIIEKRQSVAFWCNPISGHATLYWYQQILGQGPKLLIQFQNNGVVDDSQLPKDRFSAERLKGVDSTLKIQPAKLEDSAVYLCASSLGPVGGLRETQYFGPGTRLLVL.

V and J are TRBV9 and TRBJ1-3; no clear D gene. Germline assignment: CDR1 SGDLS and CDR2 YYNGEE. This CDR3 has 14 residues. With 0 bases removed from V and 2 bases from J, the gap between germline ends came to 6 bases. CDR3 nucleotide sequence: TGTGCCAGCAGCGTAGGGGTTCCTGGAAACACCATATATTTT. Its protein is CASSVGVPGNTIYF.

This rearrangement joins TRBV6-6 to TRBJ2-3; 7 bases agree with TRBD1. With V trimmed by 6 bases and J by 2 bases, 8 bases remained unmatched. Germline loops: CDR1 MNHNY, CDR2 SVGAGI (reference sequence). This CDR3 region has 15 residues. CDR3 region: CASSQRGQVTDTQYF. CDR3 in DNA: TGTGCCAGCAGCCAGAGGGGGCAGGTCACAGATACGCAGTATTTT.

This chain connects TRBV5-6 to TRBJ1-2; D is possibly TRBD1 (6 bases). The germline gives CDR1 SGHDT, CDR2 YYEEEE. The CDR3 is made up of 14 amino acids. V was clipped by 1 base and J by 7 bases, with 14 bases between them. The CDR3 DNA sequence: TGTGCCAGCAGCTTGCTGCAGGGGAGGTCTGGCTACACCTTC. It yields the protein CASSLLQGRSGYTF.

The rearrangement joins TRBV5-1 to TRBJ2-3; 9 nucleotides match TRBD1. The germline gives CDR1 SGHRS, CDR2 YFSETQ. J was trimmed by 3 bases and V by 6 bases; bases with no gene match: 8. The CDR3 has 15 residues. CDR3 protein: CASTVDRGITDTQYF. In DNA form, the CDR3 reads TGCGCCAGCACTGTGGACAGGGGTATTACAGATACGCAGTATTTT. Supplemented by reference TRBV5-1 and TRBJ2-3, the full variable domain reads KAGVTQTPRYLIKTRGQQVTLSCSPISGHRSVSWYQQTPGQGLQFLFEYFSETQRNKGNFPGRFSGRQFSNSRSEMNVSTLELGDSALYLCASTVDRGITDTQYFGPGTRLTVL.

This chain uses TRBV27 with TRBJ2-7; D possibly corresponds to TRBD1 (5 bases). Germline lookup yields CDR1 MNHEY and CDR2 SMNVEV (reference sequence). The CDR3 contains 16 residues. V shed 2 bases and J shed 1 base, with 15 bases lying between them. CDR3 DNA: TGTGCCAGCAGTTTAATTTCCGGGTCAGGGTCCTACGAGCAGTACTTC. Translation gives CASSLISGSGSYEQYF.

This clone was detected only once. The V and J genes are TRBV21-1 and TRBJ1-4; TRBD1 is the table's D call and was not checked against the DNA. TRBV21-1 is a listed pseudogene. The CDR3 totals 19 residues. Here the CDR3 reads CASNMGRDRGSSSNEKLFF. The CDR3 DNA reads TGTGCCAGCAACATGGGCCGGGACAGGGGTTCCTCCAGTAATGAAAAACTGTTTTTT.

The rearrangement joins TRBV27 to TRBJ2-3, with 8 bases matching TRBD1. CDR1 MNHEY and CDR2 SMNVEV come from the germline V gene (reference sequence). V shed 3 bases, J shed 3 bases, and the junction held 5 bases outside the gene matches. The CDR3 loop spans 15 amino acids. The CDR3 nucleotides are TGTGCCAGCAGTTTCCAGGACAGGGAGACAGATACGCAGTATTTT. Translated, it gives CASSFQDRETDTQYF.

The CDR3 here is CASSLGNTIYF. CDR3 bases: TGTGCCAGCAGTTTAGGTAACACCATATATTTT. The chain recombines TRBV12-3 or TRBV12-4 with TRBJ1-3; D remains ambiguous. Trimming left V 1 base short and J 7 bases short, with 2 bases between. The CDR3 covers 11 residues.

This clone has just one count. The V and J genes are TRBV5-1 and TRBJ1-2; 7 bases align to TRBD1. The ends lost 2 bases at V and 7 bases at J; junction bases unmatched: 2. This CDR3 is 12 amino acids long. Germline CDR1 and CDR2: SGHRS and YFSETQ. CDR3 protein: CASSLDRVGYTF. CDR3 in DNA: TGCGCCAGCAGCTTAGACAGGGTTGGCTACACCTTC.

The J gene is TRBJ2-3, the V gene TRBV5-4; TRBD2 matches at 13 bases. Germline CDR1 SGHNT, CDR2 YYREEE (reference sequence). The CDR3 spans 17 residues. Trimming removed 4 bases from V and 2 bases from J; junction bases left unmatched: 7. CDR3 in DNA: TGTGCCAGCAGCCGAGGGACTAGCGGGGCCCCCACAGATACGCAGTATTTT. The encoded protein is CASSRGTSGAPTDTQYF.

The V and J genes are TRBV4-2 and TRBJ1-2; D is perhaps TRBD1 (5 bases). The CDR3 loop spans 16 amino acids. V lost 3 bases and J lost 8, with 22 bases in between. Germline-derived CDR1 and CDR2 are LGHNA and YNFKEQ. The CDR3 coding sequence is TGTGCCAGCAGCCAGACGACAGTCAAGATTCTAGACGGCTACACCTTC. Its protein is CASSQTTVKILDGYTF.

The V and J genes are TRBV4-2 and TRBJ2-1; D is uncertain. From germline, CDR1 is LGHNA and CDR2 YNFKEQ. The length of the CDR3 is 15 residues. Trimming removed 4 bases from V and 0 bases from J, with 10 bases in between. This CDR3 reads CASSPSQDSYNEQFF. The DNA of the CDR3 is TGTGCCAGCAGCCCGAGTCAGGACTCCTACAATGAGCAGTTCTTC.

V and J are TRBV5-1 and TRBJ1-3; no clear D gene. V was cut by 0 bases and J by 2 bases, with 12 bases left in between. The CDR3 has 16 residues. Per germline, CDR1 SGHRS and CDR2 YFSETQ. This chain's CDR3 is CASSLVPGKTGNTIYF. For the CDR3, the DNA is TGCGCCAGCAGCTTGGTTCCGGGGAAGACTGGAAACACCATATATTTT.

V and J are TRBV12-5 and TRBJ1-5; TRBD1 is a possible D gene (5 bases). Trimming shortened V by 0 bases and J by 3 bases, and 18 bases separated the two germline ends. The germline V gene has CDR1 LGHNT and CDR2 FRNRAP. This CDR3 is 18 amino acids long. DNA of the CDR3: TGTGCTAGTGGTTTGGTAAAGCCCGGGGCAGGGAACAATCAGCCCCAGCATTTT. It is translated as CASGLVKPGAGNNQPQHF.

The chain combines TRBV6-4 with TRBJ2-7; possibly TRBD1 for D (5 bases). Between the trimmed V and J ends, which lost 6 bases and 3 bases, there was a span of 12 bases. There are 13 residues in the CDR3. CDR1 and CDR2 from the germline V gene are MRHNA and SNTAGT. CDR3 amino acids: CASRGLSDYEQYF. The CDR3 DNA reads TGTGCCAGCAGGGGGCTAAGCGACTACGAGCAGTACTTC.

The rearrangement joins TRBV20-1 to TRBJ2-5; D gene unclear. Germline CDR1 reads DFQATT; CDR2 reads SNEGSKA (reference sequence). The CDR3 runs 11 residues. Between the trimmed V and J ends, which lost 4 bases and 5 bases, there was a span of 8 bases. CDR3 sequence: CSATALETQYF. The CDR3 bases are TGCAGTGCTACCGCCTTGGAGACCCAGTACTTC.

J is TRBJ2-5 and V is TRBV7-6, with 7 bases matching TRBD1. Trimming took 5 bases from V and 5 from J; bases not matched to a gene: 2. The CDR3 is 12 amino acids. The V gene's germline CDR1 is SGHVS and CDR2 FNYEAQ. CDR3 residues: CASSGRGETQYF. CDR3 nucleotides: TGTGCCAGCAGCGGCAGGGGGGAGACCCAGTACTTC.

The genes are TRBV7-9 and TRBJ1-1; TRBD1 matches 7 bases. Unmatched junction bases numbered 4, after V lost 5 bases and J lost 1 base. CDR1 is SEHNR and CDR2 is FQNEAQ in the germline V gene (reference sequence). CDR3 length equals 14 residues. CDR3: CASSGGGTNTEAFF. As DNA, the CDR3 is TGTGCCAGCAGCGGAGGGGGCACGAACACTGAAGCTTTCTTT.

The chain recombines TRBV7-2 with TRBJ2-1; 7 nucleotides agree with TRBD2. Per the germline V gene, CDR1 is SGHTA and CDR2 is FQGNSA. The CDR3 runs 14 residues. V lost 1 base and J lost 8; bases outside the gene matches: 5. CDR3 region: CASSLGTSTHEQFF. CDR3 nucleotides: TGTGCCAGCAGCTTAGGGACTAGTACCCATGAGCAGTTCTTC.